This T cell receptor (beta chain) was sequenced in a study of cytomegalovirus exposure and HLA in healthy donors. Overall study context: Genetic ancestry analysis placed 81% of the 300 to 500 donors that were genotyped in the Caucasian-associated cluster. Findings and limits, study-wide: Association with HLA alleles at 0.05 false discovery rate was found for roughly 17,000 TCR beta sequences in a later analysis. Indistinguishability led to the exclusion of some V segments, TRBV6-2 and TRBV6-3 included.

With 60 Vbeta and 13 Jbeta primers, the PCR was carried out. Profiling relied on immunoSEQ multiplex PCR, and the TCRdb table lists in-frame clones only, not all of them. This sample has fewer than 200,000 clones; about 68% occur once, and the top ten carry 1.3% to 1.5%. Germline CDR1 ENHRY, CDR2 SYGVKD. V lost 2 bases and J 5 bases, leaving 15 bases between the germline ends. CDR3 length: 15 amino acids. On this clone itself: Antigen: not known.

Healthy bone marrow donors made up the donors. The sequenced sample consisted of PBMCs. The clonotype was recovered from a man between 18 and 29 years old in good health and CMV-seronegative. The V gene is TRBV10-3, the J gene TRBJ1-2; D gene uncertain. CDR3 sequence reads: CAISEQLRPVYGYTF. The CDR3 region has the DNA TGTGCCATCAGTGAGCAGCTGCGGCCGGTTTATGGCTACACCTTC.